This T cell receptor beta chain stems from a study of Ad26.COV2.S vaccination and SARS-CoV-2 variants. Study-level information: Donor got 5x10^10 or 1x10^11 viral particles of Ad26.COV2.S.

About this clone itself: The antigen is unknown.

Produced via immunoSEQ multiplex PCR; TCRdb's table is partial and in-frame only. The sample records hundreds of thousands of clones, more than 70% being singletons. Specified treatment: around 19 received Ad26.COV2.S at low or high dose, single or two shots; roughly five received placebo; per-sample allocation not given. Samples came from day 63 after the first vaccine or placebo injection. Donation was by an adult aged 18-55 years who was in Boston. Deletions cut 5 bases from V and 5 bases from J, with 21 bases between. The CDR3 runs to 16 residues. Per the germline V gene, CDR1 is SGHKS and CDR2 is YYEKEE (reference sequence). Study results and caveats: There was reportedly substantial breadth in spike-specific CD8+ and CD4+ T cell responses after vaccination. Non-spike TCR breadth showed similarity between vaccine and placebo recipients.

The gene calls are TRBV5-5 and TRBJ2-3, with D perhaps matching TRBD2 (5 bases). The input for sequencing was peripheral blood, taken in a trial of Ad26.COV2.S vaccine versus placebo. The receptor's source is a person aged 18-60 years who received the Ad26.COV2.S COVID-19 vaccine or a placebo. The CDR3 DNA follows: TGTGCCAGCAGAAGCGCCAAGGGCGGGTGGGGAGATACGCAGTATTTT. The encoded protein is CASRSAKGGWGDTQYF.